This entry lists 8 T cell receptor beta chains sequenced from one sample in a study of cytomegalovirus exposure and HLA in healthy donors. Generated by immunoSEQ multiplex PCR, the TCRdb table keeps only in-frame clones and is missing some. Of some 130,000 clones in the sample, 88% were seen once. Material for sequencing was PBMCs. The receptors shown here come from a man between 25 and 39 years old in good health and CMV-seronegative.

The chain employs TRBV7-9 and TRBJ2-1; 9 nucleotides agree with TRBD2. The trim removed 6 bases at V and 7 bases at J, leaving 10 bases unmatched. From germline, CDR1 is SEHNR and CDR2 FQNEAQ (reference sequence). This CDR3 contains 15 residues. The CDR3 DNA reads as TGTGCCAGCAGTCCGGCGGTAGCGGGAGTAAATGAGCAGTTCTTC. Translation: CASSPAVAGVNEQFF.

The J gene is TRBJ2-5, the V gene TRBV27, with TRBD1 identical over 8 bases. Germline values: CDR1 MNHEY, CDR2 SMNVEV (reference sequence). The CDR3 contains 14 residues. J was trimmed by 5 bases and V by 2 bases; bases with no gene match: 4. The CDR3 nucleotides are TGTGCCAGCAGTTTAGCAGGGGGCGTGGAGACCCAGTACTTC. As protein: CASSLAGGVETQYF.

The V gene is TRBV29-1, the J gene TRBJ1-2; 8 bases fit TRBD1. The CDR3 runs to 12 residues. Germline V gives CDR1 SQVTM, CDR2 ANQGSEA. V gave up 3 bases and J gave up 6 bases; unmatched junction bases: 3. The DNA of the CDR3 is TGCAGCGTTGACAGGGGGCTGCATGGCTACACCTTC. It translates to CSVDRGLHGYTF.

This chain links TRBV5-1 with TRBJ2-5; 10 bases are shared with TRBD1. The CDR3 totals 16 residues. The V gene's germline CDR1 is SGHRS and CDR2 YFSETQ. Trimming took 3 bases from V and 0 from J; bases not matched to a gene: 5. The CDR3 DNA follows: TGCGCCAGCAGCTGGAGGGACAGGGGATACCAAGAGACCCAGTACTTC. As protein: CASSWRDRGYQETQYF.

The chain is built from TRBV5-4 and TRBJ2-3; 9 nucleotides match TRBD2. This CDR3 has 14 residues. Germline CDR1 SGHNT, CDR2 YYREEE (reference sequence). Unmatched junction bases numbered 1, after V lost 0 bases and J lost 5 bases. This chain's CDR3 is CASSLGGREDTQYF. Here the CDR3 DNA reads TGTGCCAGCAGCTTGGGCGGGAGGGAAGATACGCAGTATTTT.

The chain has TRBV30 and TRBJ2-3; 9 bases are shared with TRBD2. The V and J ends lost 3 bases and 4 bases, in that order; junction bases with no gene match: 8. Germline V gene lookup returns CDR1 GTSNPN and CDR2 SVGIG (reference sequence). CDR3 length equals 15 residues. Here the CDR3 DNA reads TGTGCCTGGAGGAAGGGCGGGAGGGCCCCAGATACGCAGTATTTT. This gives the protein CAWRKGGRAPDTQYF.

Only one count was recorded for this clone. The chain links TRBV6-5 to TRBJ1-1; D uncertain. This CDR3 is 13 amino acids long. Germline V gene lookup returns CDR1 MNHEY and CDR2 SVGAGI. The V gene lost 4 bases and the J gene lost 5 bases, with 11 bases spanning the gap. The CDR3 here is CASSWTGETEAFF. For the CDR3, the DNA is TGTGCCAGCAGTTGGACCGGGGAGACTGAAGCTTTCTTT.

The chain employs TRBV18 and TRBJ2-6, with 11 bases aligning to TRBD1. Germline loops: CDR1 KGHSH, CDR2 LQKENI. V shed 4 bases and J 4 bases; nucleotides not matched to a gene: 6. CDR3 size: 17 residues. CDR3 in amino acids: CASSRGQGALGANVLTF. The CDR3 region has the DNA TGTGCCAGCTCACGCGGACAGGGGGCTTTGGGGGCCAACGTCCTGACTTTC.